This T cell receptor beta chain is from a study of T cell responses to AZD1222 COVID-19 vaccine. Using immunoSEQ multiplex PCR, the repertoire was profiled, and TCRdb retains in-frame clones only, with some absent. The table records around 83,000 clones, under 95% of them present only once. CDR3 length: 17 residues. Trimming took 3 bases from V and 0 from J; bases not matched to a gene: 10. CDR1 and CDR2 (germline): SEHNR, FQNEAQ (reference sequence). The TCR comes from an adult in good health. V is TRBV7-9 and J is TRBJ2-7; TRBD1 matches at 8 bases. The sample in question was peripheral blood, obtained on day 0 of AZD1222 vaccination. CDR3 sequence reads: CASSFWTGTRTSYEQYF. The CDR3 DNA reads TGTGCCAGCAGCTTTTGGACAGGGACCCGGACCTCCTACGAGCAGTACTTC.